The source of this T cell receptor beta chain is a study of T-cell reconstitution after alpha-beta-depleted transplantation in children. Study observations and caveats: After transplant, high TCRbeta diversity at day 60 in some patients arose from surviving recipient T cells and thymic progenitors. Most T-cell counts and diversity one year after the transplant came from T cells that were newly produced. Several hundred expanded graft clones reportedly gave rise to the alpha-beta T cells present about two months after transplant.

This clonotype was observed many times. What it binds is unknown. The germline gives CDR1 DFQATT, CDR2 SNEGSKA (reference sequence). The CDR3 is 15 residues long. J gave up 9 bases and V 1 base, and 5 bases lay outside the gene matches. Unique molecular identifiers were incorporated during preparation of the TCRbeta library. TCRdb reprocessed the PCR reads via MiXCR and lists one record per CDR3 protein. This sample has about 490,000 distinct CDR3 sequences, with over 9.5% found just once. The TCR originated in a child aged 2-15 years with inherited bone marrow failure, due to receive a stem cell transplant. Source: PBMCs, taken before TCRalphabeta/CD19-depleted stem cell transplant. This chain links TRBV20-1 with TRBJ1-6; TRBD1 matches at 11 bases. The chain's CDR3 is CSARVWTGGLSPLHF. DNA for the CDR3: TGCAGTGCTAGAGTCTGGACAGGGGGCCTTTCACCCCTCCACTTT.